This is a list of T cell receptor beta chains from one sample in a study of blood T cell repertoires in COVID-19. Assay: immunoSEQ multiplex PCR; the TCRdb copy retains only in-frame clones and omits some. Among a few hundred thousand clones listed, around 87% were seen once. Sequencing was performed on peripheral blood. The receptors derive from a human donor in a cohort sampled during active COVID-19. The CDR3 runs from the conserved cysteine through the conserved F or W.

V gene,J gene,CDR3 protein
TRBV14,TRBJ1-6,CAIPSTGFSPLHF
TRBV27,TRBJ2-1,CASSPPGSAYNEQFF
TRBV24-1,TRBJ1-2,CATSDGTAGYTF
TRBV19,TRBJ2-1,CASSGGRRAYNEQFF
TRBV4-1,TRBJ1-1,CASSQDWVVGGTKNTEAFF
TRBV9,TRBJ2-1,CASSVRGTDNEQFF
TRBV7-2,TRBJ2-3,CASSLGTSGVSTDTQYF
TRBV5-1,TRBJ2-5,CASSYQGRDLTQYF
TRBV7-8,TRBJ1-3,CASSLATGTIYF
TRBV11-3,TRBJ2-1,CASSLGRVGFNEQFF
TRBV10-3,TRBJ2-2,CAISAGTSNTGELFF
TRBV2,TRBJ2-1,CASSSAGAYNEQFF
TRBV5-1,TRBJ1-5,CASSLGVDQPQHF